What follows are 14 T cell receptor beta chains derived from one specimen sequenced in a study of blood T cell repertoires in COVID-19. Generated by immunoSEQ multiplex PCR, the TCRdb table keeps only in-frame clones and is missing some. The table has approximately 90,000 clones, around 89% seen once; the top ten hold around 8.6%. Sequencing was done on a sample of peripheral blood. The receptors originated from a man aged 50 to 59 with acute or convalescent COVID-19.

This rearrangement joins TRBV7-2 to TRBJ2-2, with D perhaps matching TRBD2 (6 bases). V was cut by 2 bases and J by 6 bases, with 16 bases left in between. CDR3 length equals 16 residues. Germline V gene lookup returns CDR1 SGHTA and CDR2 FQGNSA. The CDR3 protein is CASSLNSAGFAGELFF. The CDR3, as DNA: TGTGCCAGCAGCTTAAACTCGGCGGGGTTCGCCGGGGAGCTGTTTTTT.

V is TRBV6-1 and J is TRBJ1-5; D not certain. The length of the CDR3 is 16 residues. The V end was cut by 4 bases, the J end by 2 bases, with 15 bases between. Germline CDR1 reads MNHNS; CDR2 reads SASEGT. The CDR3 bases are TGTGCCAGCAGTGGGTGGCCCTTGAGGGGCAATCAGCCCCAGCATTTT. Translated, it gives CASSGWPLRGNQPQHF.

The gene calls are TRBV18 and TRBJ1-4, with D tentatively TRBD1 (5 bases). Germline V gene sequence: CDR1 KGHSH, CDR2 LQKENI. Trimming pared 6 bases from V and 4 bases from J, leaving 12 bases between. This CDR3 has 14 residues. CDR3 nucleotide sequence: TGTGCCAGCTCTACTACTCAGGGTAATGAAAAACTGTTTTTT. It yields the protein CASSTTQGNEKLFF. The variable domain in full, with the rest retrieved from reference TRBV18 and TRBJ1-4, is NAGVMQNPRHLVRRRGQEARLRCSPMKGHSHVYWYRQLPEEGLKFMVYLQKENIIDESGMPKERFSAEFPKEGPSILRIQQVVRGDSAAYFCASSTTQGNEKLFFGSGTQLSVL.

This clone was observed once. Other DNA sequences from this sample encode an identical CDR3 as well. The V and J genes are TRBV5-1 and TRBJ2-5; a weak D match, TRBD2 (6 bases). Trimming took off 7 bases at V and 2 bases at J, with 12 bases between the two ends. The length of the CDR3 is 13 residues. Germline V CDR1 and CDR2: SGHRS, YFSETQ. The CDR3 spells CASSRDSQETQYF. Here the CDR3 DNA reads TGCGCCAGCTCCCGGGACTCACAAGAGACCCAGTACTTC.

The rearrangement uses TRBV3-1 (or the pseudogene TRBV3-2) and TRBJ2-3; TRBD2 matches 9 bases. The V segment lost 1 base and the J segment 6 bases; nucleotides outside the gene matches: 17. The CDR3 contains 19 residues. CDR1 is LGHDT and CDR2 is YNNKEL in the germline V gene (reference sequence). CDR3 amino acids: CASSQAFSSGLAGMDTQYF. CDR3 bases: TGTGCCAGCAGCCAAGCGTTCTCTTCGGGGCTAGCGGGGATGGATACGCAGTATTTT.

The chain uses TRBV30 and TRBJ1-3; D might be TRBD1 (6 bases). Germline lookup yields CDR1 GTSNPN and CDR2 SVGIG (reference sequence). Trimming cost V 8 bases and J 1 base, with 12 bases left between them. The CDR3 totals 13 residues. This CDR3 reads CAASGVSGNTIYF. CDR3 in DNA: TGTGCCGCCTCAGGGGTGTCTGGAAACACCATATATTTT.

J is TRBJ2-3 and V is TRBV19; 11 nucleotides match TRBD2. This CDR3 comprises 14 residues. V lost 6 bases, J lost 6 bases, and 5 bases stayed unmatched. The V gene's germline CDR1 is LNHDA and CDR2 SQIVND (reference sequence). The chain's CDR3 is CASSQTSGVDTQYF. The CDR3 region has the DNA TGTGCCAGTAGCCAGACTAGCGGGGTGGATACGCAGTATTTT.

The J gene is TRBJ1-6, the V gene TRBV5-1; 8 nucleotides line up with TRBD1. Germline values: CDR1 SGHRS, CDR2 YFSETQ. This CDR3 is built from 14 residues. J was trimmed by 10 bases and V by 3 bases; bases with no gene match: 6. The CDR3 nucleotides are TGCGCCAGCAGCTATGGACAGGGAGAATCACCCCTCCACTTT. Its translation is CASSYGQGESPLHF. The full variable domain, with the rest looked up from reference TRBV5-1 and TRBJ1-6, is KAGVTQTPRYLIKTRGQQVTLSCSPISGHRSVSWYQQTPGQGLQFLFEYFSETQRNKGNFPGRFSGRQFSNSRSEMNVSTLELGDSALYLCASSYGQGESPLHFGNGTRLTVT.

CDR3 amino acids: CASSLRGLSTDTQYF. CDR3 in DNA: TGCGCCAGCAGCCTCAGGGGTTTGAGCACAGATACGCAGTATTTT. This chain uses TRBV5-1 with TRBJ2-3, with a tentative D call TRBD1 (6 bases). Trimming pared 4 bases from V and 0 bases from J, leaving 12 bases between. CDR1 is SGHRS and CDR2 is YFSETQ in the germline V gene. The CDR3 extends over 15 amino acids.

CDR3 sequence: CASSPGGQGARYGYTF. The CDR3 nucleotides are TGTGCCAGCAGCCCAGGTGGACAGGGGGCTCGCTATGGCTACACCTTC. The V and J genes are TRBV6-4 and TRBJ1-2; 11 positions match TRBD1. CDR3 length equals 16 residues. Per germline, CDR1 MRHNA and CDR2 SNTAGT. With V trimmed by 6 bases and J by 4 bases, 10 bases remained unmatched.

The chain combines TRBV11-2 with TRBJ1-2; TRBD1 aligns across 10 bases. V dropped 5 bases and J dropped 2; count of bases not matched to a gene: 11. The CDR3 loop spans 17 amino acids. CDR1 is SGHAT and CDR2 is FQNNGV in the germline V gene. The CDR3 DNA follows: TGTGCCAGCAGCCATCCCATCCCGGGACAGGGGAACTATGGCTACACCTTC. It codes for CASSHPIPGQGNYGYTF.

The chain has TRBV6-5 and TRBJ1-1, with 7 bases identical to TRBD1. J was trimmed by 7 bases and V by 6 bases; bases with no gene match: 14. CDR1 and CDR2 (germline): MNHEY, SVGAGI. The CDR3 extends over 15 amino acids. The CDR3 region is CASSYRDSQRSEAFF. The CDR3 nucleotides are TGTGCCAGCAGCTACCGGGACAGCCAGAGAAGTGAAGCTTTCTTT.

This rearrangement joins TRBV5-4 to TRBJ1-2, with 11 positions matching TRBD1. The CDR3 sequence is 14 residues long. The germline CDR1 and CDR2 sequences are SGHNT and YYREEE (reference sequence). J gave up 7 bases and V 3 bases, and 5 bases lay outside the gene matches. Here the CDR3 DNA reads TGTGCCAGCAGCTCTGGACAGGGGGCTCGTGGCTACACCTTC. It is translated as CASSSGQGARGYTF.

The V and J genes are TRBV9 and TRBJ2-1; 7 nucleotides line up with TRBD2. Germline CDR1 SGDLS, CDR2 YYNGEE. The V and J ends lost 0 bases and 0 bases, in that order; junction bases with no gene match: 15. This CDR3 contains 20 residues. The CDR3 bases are TGTGCCAGCAGCGTAGTTGGTGGTGGGGTTGGGAGGGGCTCCTACAATGAGCAGTTCTTC. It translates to CASSVVGGGVGRGSYNEQFF.